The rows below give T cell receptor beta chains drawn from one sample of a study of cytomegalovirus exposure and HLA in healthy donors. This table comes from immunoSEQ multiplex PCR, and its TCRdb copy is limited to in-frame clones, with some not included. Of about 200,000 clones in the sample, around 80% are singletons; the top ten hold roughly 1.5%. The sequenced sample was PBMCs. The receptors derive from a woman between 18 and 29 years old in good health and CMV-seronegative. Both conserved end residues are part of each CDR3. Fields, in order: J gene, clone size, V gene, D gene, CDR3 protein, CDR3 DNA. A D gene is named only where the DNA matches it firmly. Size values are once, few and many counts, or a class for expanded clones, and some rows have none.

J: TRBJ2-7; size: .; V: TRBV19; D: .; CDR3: CASRSRDSYEQYF; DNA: TGTGCCAGTAGAAGCCGGGACTCCTACGAGCAGTACTTC
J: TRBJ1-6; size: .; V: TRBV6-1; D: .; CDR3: CASSVQGSYNSPLHF; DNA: TGTGCCAGCAGTGTCCAGGGTTCCTATAATTCACCCCTCCACTTT
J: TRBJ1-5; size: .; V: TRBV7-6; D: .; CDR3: CASSRGLNGNQPQHF; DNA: TGTGCCAGCAGTCGCGGACTGAACGGCAATCAGCCCCAGCATTTT
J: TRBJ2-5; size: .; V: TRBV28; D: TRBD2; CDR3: CASSLLAGQETQYF; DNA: TGTGCCAGCAGTTTACTAGCGGGCCAAGAGACCCAGTACTTC
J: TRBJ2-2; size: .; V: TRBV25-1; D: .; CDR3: CASSRDGGGELFF; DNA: TGTGCCAGCAGCAGGGATGGTGGCGGGGAGCTGTTTTTT
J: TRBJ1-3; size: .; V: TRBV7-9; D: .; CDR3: CASSFDQANTIYF; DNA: TGTGCCAGCAGCTTCGACCAGGCAAACACCATATATTTT
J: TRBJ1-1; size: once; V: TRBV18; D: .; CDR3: CASSPDRWTEAFF; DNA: TGTGCCAGCTCCCCCGACAGATGGACTGAAGCTTTCTTT
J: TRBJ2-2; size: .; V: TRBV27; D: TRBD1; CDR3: CASSPGTGGGGELFF; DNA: TGTGCCAGCAGTCCCGGGACAGGGGGCGGCGGGGAGCTGTTTTTT
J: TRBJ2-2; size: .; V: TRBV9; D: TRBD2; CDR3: CASSVGATSGINTGELFF; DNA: TGTGCCAGCAGCGTAGGAGCGACTAGCGGGATAAACACCGGGGAGCTGTTTTTT
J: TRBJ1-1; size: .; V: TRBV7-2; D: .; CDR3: CASSPYLNTEAFF; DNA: TGTGCCAGCAGCCCATACTTGAACACTGAAGCTTTCTTT
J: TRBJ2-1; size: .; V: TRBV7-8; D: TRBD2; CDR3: CASSEREGGNEQFF; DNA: TGTGCCAGCAGCGAGCGGGAGGGGGGGAATGAGCAGTTCTTC
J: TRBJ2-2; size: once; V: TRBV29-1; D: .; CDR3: CSVGSTGTLTGELFF; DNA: TGCAGCGTTGGTTCAACCGGGACTCTCACCGGGGAGCTGTTTTTT
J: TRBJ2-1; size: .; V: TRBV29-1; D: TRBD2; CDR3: CSGRGNSYNEQFF; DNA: TGCAGCGGGCGGGGGAACTCCTACAATGAGCAGTTCTTC
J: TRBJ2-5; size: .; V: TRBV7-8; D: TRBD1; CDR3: CASSYLQGETQYF; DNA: TGTGCCAGCAGCTACCTACAGGGGGAGACCCAGTACTTC
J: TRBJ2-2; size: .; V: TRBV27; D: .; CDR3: CASSLRGLFNTGELFF; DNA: TGTGCCAGCAGTTTACGGGGGTTGTTTAACACCGGGGAGCTGTTTTTT
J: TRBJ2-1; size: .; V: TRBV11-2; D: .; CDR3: CASSFSQGSYNEQFF; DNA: TGTGCCAGCAGCTTCTCCCAGGGGTCCTACAATGAGCAGTTCTTC
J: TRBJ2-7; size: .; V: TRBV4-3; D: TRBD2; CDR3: CASSQDRREGAWEQYF; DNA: TGCGCCAGCAGCCAAGATCGGCGGGAGGGGGCCTGGGAGCAGTACTTC
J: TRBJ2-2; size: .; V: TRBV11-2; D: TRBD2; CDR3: CASSPRLAATGELFF; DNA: TGTGCCAGCAGCCCCCGACTAGCGGCCACCGGGGAGCTGTTTTTT
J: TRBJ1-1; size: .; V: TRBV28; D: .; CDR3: CASSFGTEAFF; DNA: TGTGCCAGCAGTTTCGGCACTGAAGCTTTCTTT
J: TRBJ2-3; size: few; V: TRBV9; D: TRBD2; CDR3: CASSLAGEGPDTQYF; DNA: TGTGCCAGCAGCCTAGCGGGAGAGGGGCCAGATACGCAGTATTTT
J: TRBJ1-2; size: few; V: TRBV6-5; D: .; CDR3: CASSPFGGYGYTF; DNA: TGTGCCAGCAGTCCTTTCGGAGGGTATGGCTACACCTTC
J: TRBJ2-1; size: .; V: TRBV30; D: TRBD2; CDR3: CAWSVWREGPTYNEQFF; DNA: TGTGCCTGGAGTGTCTGGCGGGAGGGCCCTACCTACAATGAGCAGTTCTTC
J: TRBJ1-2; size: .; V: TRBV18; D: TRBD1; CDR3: CASSRDRGVDGYTF; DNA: TGTGCCAGCTCACGCGACAGGGGGGTTGATGGCTACACCTTC
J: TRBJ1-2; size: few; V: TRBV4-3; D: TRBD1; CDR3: CASSQEGGLDYGYTF; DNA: TGCGCCAGCAGCCAAGAAGGGGGCTTGGACTATGGCTACACCTTC
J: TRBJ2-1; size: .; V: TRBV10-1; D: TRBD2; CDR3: CASSEGTSAYNEQFF; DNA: TGCGCCAGCAGTGAAGGGACTAGCGCTTACAATGAGCAGTTCTTC
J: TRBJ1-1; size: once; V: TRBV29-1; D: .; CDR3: CSVVYGGPPVEAFF; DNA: TGCAGCGTTGTTTATGGAGGCCCCCCGGTTGAAGCTTTCTTT
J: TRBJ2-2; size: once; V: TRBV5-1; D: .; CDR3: CASSLDVGLGTGELFF; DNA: TGCGCCAGCAGCTTGGATGTGGGCTTGGGCACCGGGGAGCTGTTTTTT
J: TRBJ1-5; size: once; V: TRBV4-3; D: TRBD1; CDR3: CASSQINRGDQPQHF; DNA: TGCGCCAGCAGCCAAATTAACAGGGGGGATCAGCCCCAGCATTTT
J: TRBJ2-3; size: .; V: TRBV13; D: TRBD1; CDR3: CASSYTGVGGSDTQYF; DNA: TGTGCCAGCAGCTATACTGGGGTAGGGGGCTCAGATACGCAGTATTTT
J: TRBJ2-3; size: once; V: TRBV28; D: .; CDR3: CASSWLPSATDTQYF; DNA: TGTGCCAGCAGCTGGTTACCTAGCGCGACAGATACGCAGTATTTT
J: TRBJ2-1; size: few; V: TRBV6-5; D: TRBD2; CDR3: CASSTGLALNEQFF; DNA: TGTGCCAGCAGTACGGGACTAGCCCTCAATGAGCAGTTCTTC
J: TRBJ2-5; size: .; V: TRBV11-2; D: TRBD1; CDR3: CASSLGDRYGETQYF; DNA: TGTGCCAGCAGCTTAGGGGACAGGTATGGAGAGACCCAGTACTTC
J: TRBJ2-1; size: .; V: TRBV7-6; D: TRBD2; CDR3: CASSLVGLAGRRYGNEQFF; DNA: TGTGCCAGCAGCTTAGTGGGACTAGCGGGAAGGAGGTATGGGAATGAGCAGTTCTTC
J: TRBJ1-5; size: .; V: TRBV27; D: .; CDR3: CASSASDTSGNQPQHF; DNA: TGTGCCAGCAGTGCGTCGGACACGAGCGGCAATCAGCCCCAGCATTTT
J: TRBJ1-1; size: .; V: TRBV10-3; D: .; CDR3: CAIRAGENTEAFF; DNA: TGTGCCATCAGGGCGGGGGAGAACACTGAAGCTTTCTTT
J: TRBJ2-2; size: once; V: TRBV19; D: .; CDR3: CASSKGVARISDGELFF; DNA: TGTGCCAGTAGTAAGGGGGTAGCCCGGATCTCAGACGGGGAGCTGTTTTTT
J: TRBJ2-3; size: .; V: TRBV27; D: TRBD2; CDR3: CASSSHSGSSTDTQYF; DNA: TGTGCCAGCAGTTCTCATAGCGGGAGTAGTACAGATACGCAGTATTTT
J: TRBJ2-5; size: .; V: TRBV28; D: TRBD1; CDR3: CASEGGRGQRETQYF; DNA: TGTGCCAGCGAGGGGGGCAGGGGGCAGCGAGAGACCCAGTACTTC
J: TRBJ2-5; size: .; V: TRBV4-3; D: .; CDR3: CASSQGPGPGTQYF; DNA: TGCGCCAGCAGCCAAGGGCCGGGTCCGGGAACCCAGTACTTC
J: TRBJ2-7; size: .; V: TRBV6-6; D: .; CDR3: CASSQDRLVHEQYF; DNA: TGTGCCAGCAGTCAAGATAGACTAGTCCACGAGCAATACTTC
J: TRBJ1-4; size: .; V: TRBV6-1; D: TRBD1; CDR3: CASSAGDRLNEKLFF; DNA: TGTGCCAGCAGTGCTGGGGACAGGCTTAATGAAAAACTGTTTTTT
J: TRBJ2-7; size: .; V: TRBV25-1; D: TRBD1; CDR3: CASSTEEPGQTLYEQYF; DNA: TGTGCCAGCAGCACAGAAGAACCGGGACAGACTTTGTACGAGCAGTACTTC
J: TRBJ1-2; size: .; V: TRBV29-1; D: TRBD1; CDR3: CSAKIETDRAGYGYTF; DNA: TGCAGCGCCAAAATTGAAACGGACAGGGCAGGTTATGGCTACACCTTC